A single sample gave rise to the 6 T cell receptor beta chains below, sequenced in a study of OX40 agonist ivuxolimab in advanced cancers. The library was made by the immunoSEQ multiplex PCR assay. Here the immuneACCESS table is served through TCRdb, limited to in-frame sequences with V and J called. Missing clones are a known gap in these copies; in checked studies unresolved V genes cover under half, and the rest lacks a known reason. A total of tens of thousands of clones appear in this sample, around 90% of them only once. 7% to 8.5% of the sample belongs to the ten largest clones. Specimen: CD4+ or CD8+ T cells sorted from blood, collected in a trial of the OX40 agonist ivuxolimab. These receptors came from an adult with an advanced solid tumor such as melanoma, head and neck, liver or kidney cancer.

This clone has just one count. The chain combines TRBV5-5 with TRBJ2-5; TRBD2 might be the D (5 bases). V was clipped by 0 bases and J by 5 bases, with 11 bases between them. Germline-derived CDR1 and CDR2 are SGHKS and YYEKEE (reference sequence). The CDR3 sequence is 14 residues long. CDR3 in amino acids: CASSLGASSETQYF. CDR3 in DNA: TGTGCCAGCAGCTTGGGGGCTAGCTCGGAGACCCAGTACTTC.

J is TRBJ2-7 and V is TRBV27; possibly TRBD1 for D (6 bases). V gave up 3 bases and J gave up 5 bases, with 14 bases separating them. Germline V gives CDR1 MNHEY, CDR2 SMNVEV (reference sequence). The CDR3 has 14 residues. The CDR3 DNA sequence: TGTGCCAGCAGTTTTGGGCAGGGGACGGACGAGCAGTACTTC. Its protein product is CASSFGQGTDEQYF.

The chain links TRBV28 to TRBJ2-3, with 8 bases aligning to TRBD2. This CDR3 comprises 18 residues. Trimming at V came to 5 bases and at J to 2 bases, leaving 15 bases not matched to a gene. Germline CDR1 MDHEN, CDR2 SYDVKM. The CDR3 DNA reads TGTGCCAGCAGTCCACAATTGGGAGCGGGAGCATACACAGATACGCAGTATTTT. It yields the protein CASSPQLGAGAYTDTQYF.

The chain links TRBV7-9 to TRBJ2-7; the D is unclear. The CDR3 totals 13 residues. V gave up 5 bases and J gave up 5 bases, with 13 bases separating them. The germline V gene has CDR1 SEHNR and CDR2 FQNEAQ (reference sequence). The CDR3 region has the DNA TGTGCCAGCAGCCCTACGTTGAGAAACGAGCAGTACTTC. As protein: CASSPTLRNEQYF.

This chain joins TRBV28 and TRBJ2-4; D remains ambiguous. V was shortened by 2 bases and J by 0 bases, with 8 bases between the two germline ends. Germline loops: CDR1 MDHEN, CDR2 SYDVKM. This CDR3 has 15 residues. CDR3: CASSLGRKAKNIQYF. Written as DNA, the CDR3 is TGTGCCAGCAGTTTAGGTAGGAAAGCCAAAAACATTCAGTACTTC.

In the case of this clone: Since the CDR3 does not end with the conserved phenylalanine or tryptophan, this likely comes from a read error. This rearrangement joins TRBV19 to TRBJ1-2, with a possible D match to TRBD1 (5 bases). Looked up from germline, CDR1 is LNHDA and CDR2 is SQIVND (reference sequence). The CDR3 loop spans 12 amino acids. V was cut by 7 bases and J by 8 bases, with 14 bases left in between. DNA for the CDR3: TGTGCCAGTAAGAGAGGAGGGGAGGGCTACACCCTC. Its translation is CASKRGGEGYTL.